The 2 T cell receptor beta chains reported below all come from one sample, sequenced in a study of blood T cells in healthy people across ages. The use of a sample-barcoded 5' primer and a J-beta primer mix characterized a second PCR of roughly 6 to 11 cycles. Each CDR3 protein gets one entry after TCRdb re-called the 5' RACE reads with MiXCR. The repertoire has approximately 1.5 million distinct CDR3 sequences, roughly two fifths of them found once; the top ten carry about 4.1%. The sequencing sample was made of blood. The receptors here all came from a woman younger than 35 in good health.

This clonotype was counted a few times. The CDR3 DNA reads as TGTGCCAGCAGCTACGGATCCGGGATTGAAGCTTTCTTT. Translating it yields CASSYGSGIEAFF. The rearrangement joins TRBV7-9 to TRBJ1-1; no definite D call. V was trimmed by 4 bases and J by 7 bases, leaving 13 bases between them. CDR1 and CDR2 (germline): SEHNR, FQNEAQ (reference sequence). The length of the CDR3 is 13 residues. Full variable domain (remainder filled in from reference TRBV7-9 and TRBJ1-1): DTGVSQNPRHKITKRGQNVTFRCDPISEHNRLYWYRQTLGQGPEFLTYFQNEAQLEKSRLLSDRFSAERPKGSFSTLEIQRTEQGDSAMYLCASSYGSGIEAFFGQGTRLTVV.

This chain connects TRBV7-9 to TRBJ2-7; D is undetermined. The germline CDR1 and CDR2 sequences are SEHNR and FQNEAQ (reference sequence). The germline V and J ends were trimmed by 7 bases and 6 bases, with 13 bases remaining between them. The length of the CDR3 is 12 residues. For the CDR3, the DNA is TGTGCCAGCACCTCCCATTCCGGCGAGCAGTACTTC. It yields the protein CASTSHSGEQYF. Filled out from reference TRBV7-9 and TRBJ2-7, the complete variable domain reads DTGVSQNPRHKITKRGQNVTFRCDPISEHNRLYWYRQTLGQGPEFLTYFQNEAQLEKSRLLSDRFSAERPKGSFSTLEIQRTEQGDSAMYLCASTSHSGEQYFGPGTRLTVT.